The rows below give T cell receptor beta chains drawn from one sample of a study of shared T cell receptors in the human thymus. The table came from immunoSEQ multiplex PCR; TCRdb's copy has only in-frame clones and leaves some out. The sample carries about 660,000 clones, around 87% recorded once. These data also formed part of another study, on human thymus T cells.

The sample comprised thymocytes. Every receptor here comes from a boy under three years old with a congenital heart defect. CDR3s include the opening cysteine and the closing phenylalanine or tryptophan. The D gene is left open where the match is weak. Not every row has a clone size; where given, it reads once, few, many or a size class.

cdr3_length: 16
v_call: TRBV4-1
j_call: TRBJ1-1
clone_size: few
d_call: TRBD1
cdr3_nt: TGCGCCAGCAGCCCCCAGGGTGGTAGGGGGCGGAGTGAAGCTTTCTTT
cdr3_aa: CASSPQGGRGRSEAFF

cdr3_length: 17
v_call: TRBV4-1
j_call: TRBJ2-3
clone_size: NA
d_call: NA
cdr3_nt: TGCGCCAGCAGCCAAGGGGTCTCGGGGTTTGACACAGATACGCAGTATTTT
cdr3_aa: CASSQGVSGFDTDTQYF

cdr3_length: 24
v_call: TRBV14
j_call: TRBJ2-1
clone_size: NA
d_call: NA
cdr3_nt: TGTGCCAGCAGCCAAGATTGGGGGGGTATGTGGACAGGGATTATCGAGGGCTCCTACAATGAGCAGTTCTTC
cdr3_aa: CASSQDWGGMWTGIIEGSYNEQFF

cdr3_length: 14
v_call: TRBV6-6
j_call: TRBJ1-1
clone_size: few
d_call: TRBD1
cdr3_nt: TGTGCCAGCAGGGGACAGGGGGTGAACACTGAAGCTTTCTTT
cdr3_aa: CASRGQGVNTEAFF

cdr3_length: 14
v_call: TRBV6-1
j_call: TRBJ2-7
clone_size: NA
d_call: NA
cdr3_nt: TGTGCCAGCAGTGCCGGGATTACTACCTACGAGCAGTACTTC
cdr3_aa: CASSAGITTYEQYF

cdr3_length: 15
v_call: TRBV9
j_call: TRBJ1-6
clone_size: NA
d_call: TRBD1
cdr3_nt: TGTGCCAGCAGCGTAGAGGACAGGGGAGGTTCACCCCTCCACTTT
cdr3_aa: CASSVEDRGGSPLHF

cdr3_length: 11
v_call: TRBV2
j_call: TRBJ2-7
clone_size: once
d_call: TRBD1
cdr3_nt: TGTGCCAGCTACAGGGGCGGCGAGCAGTACTTC
cdr3_aa: CASYRGGEQYF

cdr3_length: 19
v_call: TRBV4-3
j_call: TRBJ1-3
clone_size: NA
d_call: TRBD1
cdr3_nt: TGCGCCAGCAGCCAAACACAGGGGGGGAGGGGTCGAAGTGGAAACACCATATATTTT
cdr3_aa: CASSQTQGGRGRSGNTIYF

cdr3_length: 15
v_call: TRBV7-9
j_call: TRBJ2-5
clone_size: NA
d_call: TRBD2
cdr3_nt: TGTGCCAGCAGTGAGGAGCGGGGACCTCAAGAGACCCAGTACTTC
cdr3_aa: CASSEERGPQETQYF

cdr3_length: 15
v_call: TRBV5-1
j_call: TRBJ1-2
clone_size: NA
d_call: TRBD1
cdr3_nt: TGCGCCAGCAGCGTCGGACAGGGATGCGACTATGGCTACACCTTC
cdr3_aa: CASSVGQGCDYGYTF

cdr3_length: 16
v_call: TRBV5-1
j_call: TRBJ2-5
clone_size: NA
d_call: TRBD2
cdr3_nt: TGCGCCAGCAGCTCACATAGCGGGAAAGGGGAAGAGACCCAGTACTTC
cdr3_aa: CASSSHSGKGEETQYF

cdr3_length: 15
v_call: TRBV6-7
j_call: TRBJ2-5
clone_size: NA
d_call: TRBD2
cdr3_nt: TGTGCCAGCAGTAACACTAGCGGGAGACAAGAGACCCAGTACTTC
cdr3_aa: CASSNTSGRQETQYF

cdr3_length: 17
v_call: TRBV15
j_call: TRBJ1-1
clone_size: NA
d_call: TRBD1
cdr3_nt: TGTGCCACCAGCAGTCGGGACAGGGGGCACCCGAACACTGAAGCTTTCTTT
cdr3_aa: CATSSRDRGHPNTEAFF

cdr3_length: 12
v_call: TRBV10-3
j_call: TRBJ1-1
clone_size: NA
d_call: NA
cdr3_nt: TGTGCCATAAAAGTCGGGAACACTGAAGCTTTCTTT
cdr3_aa: CAIKVGNTEAFF

cdr3_length: 13
v_call: TRBV2
j_call: TRBJ2-1
clone_size: few
d_call: NA
cdr3_nt: TGTGCCAGCAGTGTCCAGGGGATCAATGAGCAGTTCTTC
cdr3_aa: CASSVQGINEQFF

cdr3_length: 15
v_call: TRBV10-3
j_call: TRBJ2-6
clone_size: NA
d_call: TRBD1
cdr3_nt: TGTGCCATTCCTGGGACAGGGTCTGGGGCCAACGTCCTGACTTTC
cdr3_aa: CAIPGTGSGANVLTF

cdr3_length: 16
v_call: TRBV7-6
j_call: TRBJ2-5
clone_size: few
d_call: NA
cdr3_nt: TGTGCCAGCAGCCATAGTTTGTCCGGAACGGGGGAGACCCAGTACTTC
cdr3_aa: CASSHSLSGTGETQYF

cdr3_length: 15
v_call: TRBV28
j_call: TRBJ1-1
clone_size: NA
d_call: TRBD1
cdr3_nt: TGTGCCAGCAGTCTCACACCGGGACAGGGGTTTGAAGCTTTCTTT
cdr3_aa: CASSLTPGQGFEAFF

cdr3_length: 15
v_call: TRBV13
j_call: TRBJ1-4
clone_size: NA
d_call: NA
cdr3_nt: TGTGCCAGCAGCCCTGGGAGGGGCGGACGGGAAAAACTGTTTTTT
cdr3_aa: CASSPGRGGREKLFF

cdr3_length: 19
v_call: TRBV27
j_call: TRBJ1-3
clone_size: NA
d_call: NA
cdr3_nt: TGTGCCAGCAGTTTTTCGCCCGGATTCCAGGCACCACATGGAAACACCATATATTTT
cdr3_aa: CASSFSPGFQAPHGNTIYF

cdr3_length: 14
v_call: TRBV11-2
j_call: TRBJ2-3
clone_size: NA
d_call: NA
cdr3_nt: TGTGCCAGCAGCTTCGACAAGGCAACAGATACGCAGTATTTT
cdr3_aa: CASSFDKATDTQYF

cdr3_length: 15
v_call: TRBV27
j_call: TRBJ2-1
clone_size: NA
d_call: TRBD2
cdr3_nt: TGTGCCAGCAGTTTATTAGCGGGAGGGTACAATGAGCAGTTCTTC
cdr3_aa: CASSLLAGGYNEQFF

cdr3_length: 11
v_call: TRBV29-1
j_call: TRBJ1-2
clone_size: NA
d_call: TRBD1
cdr3_nt: TGCAGCGTTGAGACAGGGAAGGGCTACACCTTC
cdr3_aa: CSVETGKGYTF

cdr3_length: 14
v_call: TRBV27
j_call: TRBJ1-2
clone_size: NA
d_call: TRBD1
cdr3_nt: TGTGCCAGCAGCGAACAGGGGGCTCGATATGGCTACACCTTC
cdr3_aa: CASSEQGARYGYTF

cdr3_length: 13
v_call: TRBV29-1
j_call: TRBJ1-1
clone_size: once
d_call: NA
cdr3_nt: TGCAGCGTTGAAGAAGCAGAGGGCACTGAAGCTTTCTTT
cdr3_aa: CSVEEAEGTEAFF

cdr3_length: 17
v_call: TRBV27
j_call: TRBJ1-6
clone_size: few
d_call: TRBD1
cdr3_nt: TGTGCCAGCAGCCTCAGGGACAGGGGGGCCCCAAATTCACCCCTCCACTTT
cdr3_aa: CASSLRDRGAPNSPLHF

cdr3_length: 13
v_call: TRBV13
j_call: TRBJ2-3
clone_size: NA
d_call: TRBD2
cdr3_nt: TGTGCCAGCCAGGAGCGGGAAACAGATACGCAGTATTTT
cdr3_aa: CASQERETDTQYF

cdr3_length: 13
v_call: TRBV19
j_call: TRBJ2-5
clone_size: NA
d_call: NA
cdr3_nt: TGTGCCAGTGGAACTAGCCCCCAAGAGACCCAGTACTTC
cdr3_aa: CASGTSPQETQYF

cdr3_length: 14
v_call: TRBV7-2
j_call: TRBJ2-5
clone_size: NA
d_call: NA
cdr3_nt: TGTGCCAGCAGCCGTCCTAGCGTTCAAGAGACCCAGTACTTC
cdr3_aa: CASSRPSVQETQYF

cdr3_length: 17
v_call: TRBV11-2
j_call: TRBJ2-1
clone_size: NA
d_call: NA
cdr3_nt: TGTGCCAGCAGCTTACAAGTGCGGCGTCCTGCTGGAAATGAGCAGTTCTTC
cdr3_aa: CASSLQVRRPAGNEQFF

cdr3_length: 16
v_call: TRBV12-5
j_call: TRBJ2-7
clone_size: NA
d_call: TRBD2
cdr3_nt: TGTGCTAGTGGTTTGCCCAACGGGACTAGACCCTACGAGCAGTACTTC
cdr3_aa: CASGLPNGTRPYEQYF

cdr3_length: 16
v_call: TRBV4-3
j_call: TRBJ2-5
clone_size: NA
d_call: NA
cdr3_nt: TGCGCCAGCAGCCTGGGGCACCTAGTGCCTGTGGAGACCCAGTACTTC
cdr3_aa: CASSLGHLVPVETQYF

cdr3_length: 15
v_call: TRBV14
j_call: TRBJ1-1
clone_size: NA
d_call: TRBD1
cdr3_nt: TGTGCCAGCAGCCAAACAGGGGGAGGGGACACTGAAGCTTTCTTT
cdr3_aa: CASSQTGGGDTEAFF

cdr3_length: 14
v_call: TRBV10-1
j_call: TRBJ2-2
clone_size: NA
d_call: NA
cdr3_nt: TGCGCCAGCAGTGCTGGCGGGAAGGGCGGGGAGCTGTTTTTT
cdr3_aa: CASSAGGKGGELFF

cdr3_length: 14
v_call: TRBV6-5
j_call: TRBJ1-3
clone_size: NA
d_call: NA
cdr3_nt: TGTGCCAGCAGTTACGCAGGGGTGGGAAACACCATATATTTT
cdr3_aa: CASSYAGVGNTIYF

cdr3_length: 18
v_call: TRBV5-1
j_call: TRBJ2-1
clone_size: NA
d_call: NA
cdr3_nt: TGCGCCAGCAGACCATACCGCCAGGTGGGGGCAACCTACAATGAGCAGTTCTTC
cdr3_aa: CASRPYRQVGATYNEQFF

cdr3_length: 13
v_call: TRBV5-4
j_call: TRBJ1-1
clone_size: NA
d_call: TRBD1
cdr3_nt: TGTGCCAGCAGCCTGGCCCGGGACAGGGAGACTTTCTTT
cdr3_aa: CASSLARDRETFF

cdr3_length: 20
v_call: TRBV6-4
j_call: TRBJ2-1
clone_size: NA
d_call: TRBD2
cdr3_nt: TGTGCCAGCAGTCCCCACCCGGGGGAAGCGGGGCCTTCTTTCTACAATGAGCAGTTCTTC
cdr3_aa: CASSPHPGEAGPSFYNEQFF

cdr3_length: 16
v_call: TRBV5-4
j_call: TRBJ1-1
clone_size: NA
d_call: TRBD1
cdr3_nt: TGTGCCAGCAGCTTGGCCCGATATGGGACAGTGCCTGAAGCTTTCTTT
cdr3_aa: CASSLARYGTVPEAFF

cdr3_length: 17
v_call: TRBV11-2
j_call: TRBJ2-7
clone_size: NA
d_call: NA
cdr3_nt: TGTGCCAGCAGCTTAGAACAAACCGGGAGAAGCGGCGACGAGCAGTACTTC
cdr3_aa: CASSLEQTGRSGDEQYF

cdr3_length: 18
v_call: TRBV7-9
j_call: TRBJ2-7
clone_size: once
d_call: TRBD2
cdr3_nt: TGTGCCAGCAGCTCCGGACGGCCGGGGACTAGCGGTCGGTACGAGCAGTACTTC
cdr3_aa: CASSSGRPGTSGRYEQYF

cdr3_length: 13
v_call: TRBV28
j_call: TRBJ2-3
clone_size: NA
d_call: NA
cdr3_nt: TGTGCCGGCGACAGGTCTGGGATAGATACGCAGTATTTT
cdr3_aa: CAGDRSGIDTQYF

cdr3_length: 16
v_call: TRBV27
j_call: TRBJ2-7
clone_size: NA
d_call: TRBD1
cdr3_nt: TGTGCCAGCAGTCCCCAAAACCGGGACAGGGGGCTCGAGCAGTACTTC
cdr3_aa: CASSPQNRDRGLEQYF

cdr3_length: 14
v_call: TRBV9
j_call: TRBJ2-5
clone_size: NA
d_call: TRBD2
cdr3_nt: TGTGCCAGCAGCGCCCAGCTAGCGGAAGAGACCCAGTACTTC
cdr3_aa: CASSAQLAEETQYF

cdr3_length: 19
v_call: TRBV15
j_call: TRBJ2-6
clone_size: NA
d_call: NA
cdr3_nt: TGTGCCACCAGCAGAGAATTAGGGGCCTCTTTCTCTGGGGCCAACGTCCTGACTTTC
cdr3_aa: CATSRELGASFSGANVLTF

cdr3_length: 13
v_call: TRBV6-5
j_call: TRBJ1-2
clone_size: NA
d_call: NA
cdr3_nt: TGTGCCAGCACCAACTGGACACCCGATGGCTACACCTTC
cdr3_aa: CASTNWTPDGYTF

cdr3_length: 18
v_call: TRBV4-3
j_call: TRBJ2-2
clone_size: NA
d_call: NA
cdr3_nt: TGCGCCAGCAGCCAAGATCGGGGAGAGGGTTCGAACACCGGGGAGCTGTTTTTT
cdr3_aa: CASSQDRGEGSNTGELFF

cdr3_length: 18
v_call: TRBV29-1
j_call: TRBJ2-1
clone_size: NA
d_call: TRBD2
cdr3_nt: TGCAGCGTTGGTCCCACTAGCGGGGGGCCGCGCTCCTACAATGAGCAGTTCTTC
cdr3_aa: CSVGPTSGGPRSYNEQFF

cdr3_length: 15
v_call: TRBV5-1
j_call: TRBJ1-1
clone_size: NA
d_call: NA
cdr3_nt: TGCGCCAGCAGCATCCCGGGACAATTGGGCACTGAAGCTTTCTTT
cdr3_aa: CASSIPGQLGTEAFF

cdr3_length: 18
v_call: TRBV9
j_call: TRBJ2-1
clone_size: NA
d_call: NA
cdr3_nt: TGTGCCAGCAGCGTAGAGCGGCTAGCTGTCCCCTCCTACAATGAGCAGTTCTTC
cdr3_aa: CASSVERLAVPSYNEQFF

cdr3_length: 15
v_call: TRBV7-2
j_call: TRBJ1-3
clone_size: few
d_call: NA
cdr3_nt: TGTGCCAGCAGCTTAGCTCTAGCGTCTGGAAACACCATATATTTT
cdr3_aa: CASSLALASGNTIYF

cdr3_length: 20
v_call: TRBV28
j_call: TRBJ2-7
clone_size: NA
d_call: TRBD1
cdr3_nt: TGTGCCAGCAGTTTTCTCCTTGGACAGGGCCTGAACCCCTCCTCCTACGAGCAGTACTTC
cdr3_aa: CASSFLLGQGLNPSSYEQYF